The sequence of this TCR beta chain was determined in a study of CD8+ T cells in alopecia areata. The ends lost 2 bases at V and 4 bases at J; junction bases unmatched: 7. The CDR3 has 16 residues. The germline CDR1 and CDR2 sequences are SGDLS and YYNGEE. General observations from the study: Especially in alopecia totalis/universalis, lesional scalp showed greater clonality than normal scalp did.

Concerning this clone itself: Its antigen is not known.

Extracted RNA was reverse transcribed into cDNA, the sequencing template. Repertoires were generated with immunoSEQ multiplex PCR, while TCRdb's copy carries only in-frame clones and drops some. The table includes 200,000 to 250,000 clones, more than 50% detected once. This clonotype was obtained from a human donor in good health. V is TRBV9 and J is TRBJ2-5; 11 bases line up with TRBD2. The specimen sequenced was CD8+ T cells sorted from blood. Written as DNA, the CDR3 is TGTGCCAGCAGCGTTAGCGGGGGGGCCGGAGGAGAGACCCAGTACTTC. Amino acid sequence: CASSVSGGAGGETQYF.